The source of this TCR beta chain is a study of control samples from healthy donors and cancer patients. After removal of 0 bases from V and 5 bases from J, the junction contained 9 bases not matched to a gene. This CDR3 is 18 amino acids long. Germline assignment: CDR1 LGHNA and CDR2 YNFKEQ. Assay: immunoSEQ multiplex PCR; the TCRdb copy retains only in-frame clones and omits some. The sample carries 55,000 to 70,000 clones, 90% recorded once. The table lists this clone with a few counts. The sample comprised PBMCs. The chain links TRBV4-2 to TRBJ2-3; 12 bases are a match to TRBD2. The sequence was collected from a man in his sixties with colorectal cancer. The CDR3 coding sequence is TGTGCCAGCAGCCAAGAATTGGCTAGCGGGGGGGCAGTAGATACGCAGTATTTT. Amino acid sequence: CASSQELASGGAVDTQYF.